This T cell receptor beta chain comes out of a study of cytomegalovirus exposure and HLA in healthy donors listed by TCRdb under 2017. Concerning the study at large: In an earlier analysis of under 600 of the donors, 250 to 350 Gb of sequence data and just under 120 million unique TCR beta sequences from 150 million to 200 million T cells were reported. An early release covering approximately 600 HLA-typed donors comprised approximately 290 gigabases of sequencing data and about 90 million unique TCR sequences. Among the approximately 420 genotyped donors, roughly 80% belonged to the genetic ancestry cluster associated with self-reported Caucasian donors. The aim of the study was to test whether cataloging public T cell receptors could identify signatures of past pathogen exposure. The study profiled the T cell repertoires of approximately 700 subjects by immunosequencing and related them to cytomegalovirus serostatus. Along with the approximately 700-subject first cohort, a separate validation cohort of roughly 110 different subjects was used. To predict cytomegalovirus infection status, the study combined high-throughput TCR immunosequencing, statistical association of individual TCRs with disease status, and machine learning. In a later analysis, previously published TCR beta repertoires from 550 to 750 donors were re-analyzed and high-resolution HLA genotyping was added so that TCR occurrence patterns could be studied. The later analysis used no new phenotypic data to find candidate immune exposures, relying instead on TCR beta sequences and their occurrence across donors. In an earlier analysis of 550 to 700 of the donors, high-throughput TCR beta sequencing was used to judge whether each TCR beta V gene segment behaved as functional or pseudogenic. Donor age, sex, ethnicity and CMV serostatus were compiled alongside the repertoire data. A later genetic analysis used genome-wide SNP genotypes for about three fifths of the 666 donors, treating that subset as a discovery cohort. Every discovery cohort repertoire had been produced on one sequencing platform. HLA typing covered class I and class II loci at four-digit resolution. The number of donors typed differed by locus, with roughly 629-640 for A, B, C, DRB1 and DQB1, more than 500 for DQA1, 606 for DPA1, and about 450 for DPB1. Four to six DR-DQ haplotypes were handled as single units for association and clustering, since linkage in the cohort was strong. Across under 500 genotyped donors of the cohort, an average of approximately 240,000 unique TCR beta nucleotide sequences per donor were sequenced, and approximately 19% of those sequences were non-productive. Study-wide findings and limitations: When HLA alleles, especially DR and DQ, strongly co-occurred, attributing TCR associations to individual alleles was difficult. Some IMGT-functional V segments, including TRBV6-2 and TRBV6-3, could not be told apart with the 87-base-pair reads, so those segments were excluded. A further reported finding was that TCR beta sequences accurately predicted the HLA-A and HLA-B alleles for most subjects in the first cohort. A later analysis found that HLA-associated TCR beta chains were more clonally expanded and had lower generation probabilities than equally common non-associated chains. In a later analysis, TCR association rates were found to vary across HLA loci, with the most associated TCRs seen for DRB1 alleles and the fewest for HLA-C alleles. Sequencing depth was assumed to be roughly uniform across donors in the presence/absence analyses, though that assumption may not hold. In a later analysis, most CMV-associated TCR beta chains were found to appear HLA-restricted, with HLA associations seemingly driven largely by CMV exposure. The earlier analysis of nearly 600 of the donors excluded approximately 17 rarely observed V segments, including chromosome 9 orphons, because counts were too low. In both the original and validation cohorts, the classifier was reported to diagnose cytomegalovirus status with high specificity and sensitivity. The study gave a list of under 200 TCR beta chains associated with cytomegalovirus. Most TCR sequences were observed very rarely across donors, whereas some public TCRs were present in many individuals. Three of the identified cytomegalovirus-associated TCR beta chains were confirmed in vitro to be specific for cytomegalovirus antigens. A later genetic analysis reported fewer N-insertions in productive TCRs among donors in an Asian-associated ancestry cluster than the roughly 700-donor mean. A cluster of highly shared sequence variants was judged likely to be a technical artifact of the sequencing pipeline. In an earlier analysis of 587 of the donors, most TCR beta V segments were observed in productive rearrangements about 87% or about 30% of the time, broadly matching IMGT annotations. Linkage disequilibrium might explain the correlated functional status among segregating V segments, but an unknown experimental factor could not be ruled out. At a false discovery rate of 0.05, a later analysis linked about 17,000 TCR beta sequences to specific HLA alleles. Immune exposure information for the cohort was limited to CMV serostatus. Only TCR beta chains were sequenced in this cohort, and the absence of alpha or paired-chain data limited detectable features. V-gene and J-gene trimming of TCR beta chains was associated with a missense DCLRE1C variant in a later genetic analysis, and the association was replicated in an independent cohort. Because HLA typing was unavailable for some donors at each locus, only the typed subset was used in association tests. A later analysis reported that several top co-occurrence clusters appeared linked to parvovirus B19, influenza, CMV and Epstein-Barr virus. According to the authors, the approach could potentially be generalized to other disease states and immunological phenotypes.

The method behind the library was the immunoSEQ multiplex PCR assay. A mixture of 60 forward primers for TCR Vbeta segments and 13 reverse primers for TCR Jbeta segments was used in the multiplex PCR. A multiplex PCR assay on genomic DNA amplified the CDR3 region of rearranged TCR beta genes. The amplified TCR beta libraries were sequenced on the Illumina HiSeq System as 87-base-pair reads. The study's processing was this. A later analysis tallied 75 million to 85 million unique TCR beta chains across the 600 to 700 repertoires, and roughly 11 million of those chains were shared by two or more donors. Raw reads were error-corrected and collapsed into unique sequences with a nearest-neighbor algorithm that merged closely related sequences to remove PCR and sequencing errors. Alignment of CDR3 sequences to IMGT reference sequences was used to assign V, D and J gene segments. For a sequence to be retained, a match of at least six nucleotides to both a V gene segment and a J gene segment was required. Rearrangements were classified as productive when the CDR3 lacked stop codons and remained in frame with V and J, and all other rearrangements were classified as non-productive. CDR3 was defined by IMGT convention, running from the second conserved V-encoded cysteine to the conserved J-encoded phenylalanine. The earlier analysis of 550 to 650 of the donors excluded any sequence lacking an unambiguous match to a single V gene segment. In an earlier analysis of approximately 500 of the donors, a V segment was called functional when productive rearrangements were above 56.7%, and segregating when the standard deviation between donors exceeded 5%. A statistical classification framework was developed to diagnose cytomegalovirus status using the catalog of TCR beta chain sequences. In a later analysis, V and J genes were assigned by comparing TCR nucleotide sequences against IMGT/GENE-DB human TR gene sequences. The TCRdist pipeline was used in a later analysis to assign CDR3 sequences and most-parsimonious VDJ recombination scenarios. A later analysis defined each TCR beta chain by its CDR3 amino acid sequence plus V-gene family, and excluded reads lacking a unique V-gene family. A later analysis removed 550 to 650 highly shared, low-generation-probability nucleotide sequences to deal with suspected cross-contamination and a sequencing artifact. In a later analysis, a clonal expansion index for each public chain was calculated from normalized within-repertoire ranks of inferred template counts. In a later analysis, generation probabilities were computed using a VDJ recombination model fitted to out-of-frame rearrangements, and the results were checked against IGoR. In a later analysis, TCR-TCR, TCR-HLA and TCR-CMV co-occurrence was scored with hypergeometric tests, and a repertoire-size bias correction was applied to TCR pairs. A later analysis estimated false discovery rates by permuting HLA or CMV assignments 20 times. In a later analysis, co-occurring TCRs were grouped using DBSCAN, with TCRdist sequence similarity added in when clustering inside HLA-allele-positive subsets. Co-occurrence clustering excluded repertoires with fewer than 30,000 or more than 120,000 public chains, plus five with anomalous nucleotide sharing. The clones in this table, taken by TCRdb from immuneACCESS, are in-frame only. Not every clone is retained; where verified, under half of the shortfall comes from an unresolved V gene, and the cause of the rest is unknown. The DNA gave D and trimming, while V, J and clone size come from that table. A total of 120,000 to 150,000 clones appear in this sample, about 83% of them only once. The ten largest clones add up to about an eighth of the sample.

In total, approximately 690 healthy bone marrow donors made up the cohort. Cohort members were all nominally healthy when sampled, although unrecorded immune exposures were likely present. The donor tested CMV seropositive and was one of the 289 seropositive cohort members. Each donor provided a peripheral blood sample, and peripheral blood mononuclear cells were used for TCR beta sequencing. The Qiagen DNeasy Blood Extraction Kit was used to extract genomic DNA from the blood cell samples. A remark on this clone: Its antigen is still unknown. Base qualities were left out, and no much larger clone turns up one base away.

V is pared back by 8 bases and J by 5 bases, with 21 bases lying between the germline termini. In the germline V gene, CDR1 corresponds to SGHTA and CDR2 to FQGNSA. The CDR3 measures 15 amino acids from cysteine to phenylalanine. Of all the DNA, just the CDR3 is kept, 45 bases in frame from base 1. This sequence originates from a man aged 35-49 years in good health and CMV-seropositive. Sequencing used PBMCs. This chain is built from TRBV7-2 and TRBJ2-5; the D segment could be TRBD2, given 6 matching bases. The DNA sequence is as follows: TGTGCCAGCCACCGTCAGGGCGGGGTAGGGGAGACCCAGTACTTC. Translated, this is CASHRQGGVGETQYF.